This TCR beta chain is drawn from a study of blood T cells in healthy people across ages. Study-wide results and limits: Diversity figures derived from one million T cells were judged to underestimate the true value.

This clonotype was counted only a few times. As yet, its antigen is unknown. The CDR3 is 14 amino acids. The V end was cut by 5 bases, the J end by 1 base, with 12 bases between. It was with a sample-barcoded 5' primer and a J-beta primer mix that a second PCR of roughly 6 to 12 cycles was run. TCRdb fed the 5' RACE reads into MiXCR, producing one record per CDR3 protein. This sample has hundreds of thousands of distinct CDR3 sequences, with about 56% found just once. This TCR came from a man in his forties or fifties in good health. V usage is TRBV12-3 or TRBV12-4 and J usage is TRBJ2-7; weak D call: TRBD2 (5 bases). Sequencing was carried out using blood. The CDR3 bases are TGTGCCAGCAGTCCTGGTTGGAGGTCCTACGAGCAGTACTTC. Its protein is CASSPGWRSYEQYF.